This TCR beta chain derives from a study of shared clonotypes between healthy human individuals. Study-wide results and limits: Naive CD4 clonotypes were shared across a handful of donors at roughly 5.5%. In the sorted subsets, rarefaction showed sequencing was incomplete despite large depth.

Sequenced by immunoSEQ multiplex PCR; TCRdb stores in-frame clones only, minus some. The sample consists of over 950,000 clones, around 77% of them appearing once. There are 15 residues in the CDR3. V trimming: 4 bases; J trimming: 2 bases; junction bases outside the gene matches: 8. CDR1 KGHSH and CDR2 LQKENI come from the germline V gene. With respect to this clone: Its specificity is unknown.

Sequenced: memory CD4+ T cells from PBMCs. The subset here: CD45RA-negative fraction. The V gene is TRBV18, the J gene TRBJ2-7, with 7 positions matching TRBD2. This clonotype was obtained from a young man in good health. Some clones in this sample may be carry-over from other donors' samples. CDR3 protein: CASSRPPGGAYEQYF. The CDR3 nucleotides are TGTGCCAGCTCACGTCCTCCTGGGGGGGCCTACGAGCAGTACTTC.